A single sample gave rise to the 20 T cell receptor beta chains below, sequenced in a study of T cells in tuberculosis. Profiled with immunoSEQ multiplex PCR; TCRdb holds only in-frame clones, not every one. The data contain over 40,000 clones, about 95% of them singletons. The specimen sequenced was PBMCs. Receptors originate from a donor aged 10 to 29 with latent tuberculosis or without tuberculosis infection.

The V call is TRBV12-5, the J call TRBJ1-3; D is undetermined. Per germline, CDR1 LGHNT and CDR2 FRNRAP. CDR3 size: 19 residues. V lost 0 bases to trimming and J lost 7 bases, with 25 bases between them. CDR3 region: CASGLVRRNPHIGRNTIYF. In DNA, the CDR3 is TGTGCTAGTGGTTTGGTACGAAGAAATCCACACATTGGCAGGAACACCATATATTTT.

In its sample, this clone was seen a few times. Written as DNA, the CDR3 is TGTGCCAGCAGTTTATTGGGACAGGGTCATTCACCCCTCCACTTT. Translated, it gives CASSLLGQGHSPLHF. The chain links TRBV27 to TRBJ1-6; TRBD1 aligns across 9 bases. There are 15 residues in the CDR3. From germline, CDR1 is MNHEY and CDR2 SMNVEV (reference sequence). V was pared by 1 base and J by 8 bases, with 3 bases of the junction left unmatched.

The chain is built from TRBV30 and TRBJ2-7; weak D call: TRBD2 (7 bases). Germline V gives CDR1 GTSNPN, CDR2 SVGIG (reference sequence). The CDR3 extends over 15 amino acids. V lost 2 bases and J 2 bases, leaving 16 bases between the germline ends. CDR3 protein: CAWSPEGGRAYEQYF. In DNA, the CDR3 is TGTGCCTGGAGTCCAGAAGGGGGGAGGGCCTACGAGCAGTACTTC.

CDR3 region: CASSPGLAGGGETQYF. The DNA for the CDR3 is TGTGCCAGCAGCCCGGGACTAGCGGGAGGAGGAGAGACCCAGTACTTC. V gene TRBV11-2 combines with J gene TRBJ2-5; TRBD2 aligns across 15 bases. With V trimmed by 5 bases and J by 4 bases, 5 bases remained unmatched. Germline V gene data show CDR1 as SGHAT and CDR2 as FQNNGV. CDR3 length: 16 residues.

The rearrangement uses TRBV20-1 and TRBJ2-5; D not resolved. The CDR3 covers 11 residues. Germline assignment: CDR1 DFQATT and CDR2 SNEGSKA (reference sequence). V dropped 2 bases and J dropped 5 bases, with 6 bases sitting between them. The CDR3 region has the DNA TGCAGTGCTAGATCCCTGGAGACCCAGTACTTC. Encoded protein: CSARSLETQYF.

This chain links TRBV7-2 with TRBJ2-7, with 7 bases lining up with TRBD1. The CDR3 runs to 15 residues. The junction had 10 bases not matched to a gene; V was cut back by 5 bases and J by 3 bases. The germline gives CDR1 SGHTA, CDR2 FQGNSA. Written as DNA, the CDR3 is TGTGCCAGCAGCCCCAGAAGGGGGCGAAGCTACGAGCAGTACTTC. It specifies CASSPRRGRSYEQYF.

The rearrangement links TRBV19 to TRBJ2-1; possible D gene TRBD1, 5 bases. The CDR3 spans 13 residues. Germline CDR1 and CDR2: LNHDA and SQIVND (reference sequence). V was pared by 7 bases and J by 9 bases, with 16 bases between. The chain's CDR3 is CASNWAGRGEQFF. The CDR3 region has the DNA TGTGCCAGTAACTGGGCAGGGCGTGGTGAGCAGTTCTTC.

This clone was seen once. This chain uses TRBV6-1 with TRBJ1-3, with unresolved D. The CDR3 is 13 amino acids. V gave up 3 bases and J gave up 1 base, with 4 bases separating them. Germline V CDR1 and CDR2: MNHNS, SASEGT. This chain's CDR3 is CASSDRSGNTIYF. The CDR3 bases are TGTGCCAGCAGTGACAGATCTGGAAACACCATATATTTT.

The chain has TRBV4-2 and TRBJ1-5, with D unresolved. Trimming cost V 2 bases and J 0 bases, with 5 bases left between them. The CDR3 runs 14 residues. Germline V gene sequence: CDR1 LGHNA, CDR2 YNFKEQ. The CDR3 spells CASSQIVSNQPQHF. The CDR3 nucleotides are TGTGCCAGCAGCCAAATAGTTAGCAATCAGCCCCAGCATTTT.

This clone showed up just once. This sequence joins TRBV27 and TRBJ2-7; TRBD1 might be the D (8 bases). This CDR3 region has 15 residues. Trimming removed 2 bases at V and 0 bases at J, with 11 bases between. Germline lookup yields CDR1 MNHEY and CDR2 SMNVEV (reference sequence). This CDR3 reads CASSLSGTGSYEQYF. CDR3 in DNA: TGTGCCAGCAGTTTAAGCGGGACAGGCTCCTACGAGCAGTACTTC.

The chain combines TRBV27 with TRBJ2-7, with a possible D match to TRBD2 (6 bases). CDR3 size: 13 residues. Germline V gene data show CDR1 as MNHEY and CDR2 as SMNVEV (reference sequence). Trimming stripped 4 bases from V and 3 bases from J, with 10 bases between. CDR3 in amino acids: CASSSGEYYEQYF. Written as DNA, the CDR3 is TGTGCCAGCAGTTCGGGAGAATACTACGAGCAGTACTTC.

This chain uses TRBV7-3 with TRBJ2-3, with TRBD2 as a possible D gene (6 bases). The ends were cut back, 4 bases at V and 1 base at J, with 12 bases in the middle. The CDR3 loop spans 15 amino acids. CDR1 and CDR2 (germline): SGHTA, FQGTGA. CDR3 region: CASSSRLDGTDTQYF. For the CDR3, the DNA is TGTGCCAGCAGCTCCCGACTAGATGGCACAGATACGCAGTATTTT.

The V call is TRBV6-5, the J call TRBJ2-3, with 9 bases aligning to TRBD1. Germline V gene data show CDR1 as MNHEY and CDR2 as SVGAGI. The CDR3 sequence is 15 residues long. Trimming at V came to 2 bases and at J to 1 base, leaving 1 base not matched to a gene. In nucleotides, the CDR3 is TGTGCCAGCAGTTACAACAGGGGGCGCACAGATACGCAGTATTTT. It yields the protein CASSYNRGRTDTQYF.

The chain employs TRBV6-6 and TRBJ2-2, with a weak D call TRBD2 (5 bases). V was trimmed by 2 bases and J by 1 base, leaving 11 bases between them. The CDR3 spans 16 residues. Germline CDR1 MNHNY, CDR2 SVGAGI (reference sequence). CDR3 sequence: CASSYTGLQNTGELFF. The CDR3 DNA is TGTGCCAGCAGTTACACCGGACTCCAGAACACCGGGGAGCTGTTTTTT.

The chain joins TRBV10-2 to TRBJ1-3; no clear D. Germline loops: CDR1 WSHSY, CDR2 SAAADI. CDR3 length: 14 amino acids. Trimming took 4 bases from V and 6 from J, leaving 13 bases between them. The CDR3 region is CASSVYEELNTIYF. The CDR3 DNA is TGCGCCAGCAGTGTCTATGAGGAGTTAAACACCATATATTTT.

The chain links TRBV4-1 to TRBJ2-3; D unclear. This CDR3 region has 12 residues. The germline CDR1 and CDR2 sequences are MGHRA and YSYEKL. V was clipped by 3 bases and J by 3 bases, with 4 bases between them. Here the CDR3 reads CASSQETDTQYF. CDR3 in DNA: TGCGCCAGCAGCCAGGAGACAGATACGCAGTATTTT.

The J gene is TRBJ1-6, the V gene TRBV6-5; 7 bases match TRBD1. The CDR3 consists of 13 residues. Germline values: CDR1 MNHEY, CDR2 SVGAGI. V shed 2 bases, J shed 10 bases, and the junction held 2 bases outside the gene matches. The CDR3 loop is CASSYGTVSPLHF. CDR3 coding DNA: TGTGCCAGCAGTTACGGGACAGTCTCACCCCTCCACTTT.

This clone was counted a single time. This chain connects TRBV27 to TRBJ1-5, with D unclear. CDR3 size: 16 residues. From germline, CDR1 is MNHEY and CDR2 SMNVEV (reference sequence). Trimming shortened V by 0 bases and J by 5 bases, and 14 bases separated the two germline ends. The CDR3 reads CASSLSAEGAHQPQHF. Written as DNA, the CDR3 is TGTGCCAGCAGTTTATCAGCTGAGGGTGCGCATCAGCCCCAGCATTTT.

V usage is TRBV5-6 and J usage is TRBJ2-1; no clear D gene. Germline V gene sequence: CDR1 SGHDT, CDR2 YYEEEE. V shed 3 bases and J shed 2 bases, with 12 bases lying between them. The CDR3 loop spans 15 amino acids. This CDR3 is CASSSEKQTYNEQFF. CDR3 DNA: TGTGCCAGCAGCTCAGAAAAACAAACCTACAATGAGCAGTTCTTC.

The chain couples TRBV27 to TRBJ2-1; the match to TRBD1 covers 9 bases. Germline values: CDR1 MNHEY, CDR2 SMNVEV (reference sequence). Losses at the gene ends were 5 bases for V and 8 bases for J; bases not matched to a gene: 10. The length of the CDR3 is 15 residues. CDR3 in amino acids: CASSPPGQGVHEQFF. The CDR3 bases are TGTGCCAGCAGTCCTCCGGGACAGGGAGTCCATGAGCAGTTCTTC.